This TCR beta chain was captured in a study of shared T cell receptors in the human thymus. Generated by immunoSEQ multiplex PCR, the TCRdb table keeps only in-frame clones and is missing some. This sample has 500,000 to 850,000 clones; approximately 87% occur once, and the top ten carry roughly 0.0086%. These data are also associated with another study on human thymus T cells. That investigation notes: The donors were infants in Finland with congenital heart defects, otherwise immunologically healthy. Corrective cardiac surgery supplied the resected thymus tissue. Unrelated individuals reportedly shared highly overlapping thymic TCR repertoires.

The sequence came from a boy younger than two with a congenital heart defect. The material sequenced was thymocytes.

CDR3 nucleotide sequence: TGTGCCAGCAGCGTAGCCCAGACAGGGTCCCACTTGAATTCACCCCTCCACTTT. It encodes CASSVAQTGSHLNSPLHF. The chain carries TRBV11-2 and TRBJ1-6; TRBD1 aligns across 7 bases. CDR1 and CDR2 from the germline V gene are SGHAT and FQNNGV. The V and J ends lost 5 bases and 7 bases, in that order; junction bases with no gene match: 17. This CDR3 has 18 residues.